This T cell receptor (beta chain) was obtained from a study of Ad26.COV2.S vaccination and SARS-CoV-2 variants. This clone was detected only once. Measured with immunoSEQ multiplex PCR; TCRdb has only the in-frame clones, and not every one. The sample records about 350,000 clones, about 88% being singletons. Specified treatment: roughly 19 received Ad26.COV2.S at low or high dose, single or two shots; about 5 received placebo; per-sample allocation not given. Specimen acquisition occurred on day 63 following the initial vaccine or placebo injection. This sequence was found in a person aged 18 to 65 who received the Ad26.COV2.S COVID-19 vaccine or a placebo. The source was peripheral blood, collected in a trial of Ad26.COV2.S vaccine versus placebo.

The CDR3 DNA reads as TGTGCCATCAGTGAAGGGGCAGGGAACTACGAGCAGTACTTC. Translating it yields CAISEGAGNYEQYF. The chain has TRBV10-3 and TRBJ2-7, with a tentative D call TRBD1 (5 bases). In germline, CDR1 is ENHRY, CDR2 SYGVKD. Deletions cut 3 bases from V and 3 bases from J, with 12 bases between. The CDR3 covers 14 residues.